Presented here are 9 T cell receptor beta chains from one specimen sequenced in a study of human T cells and chemical hapten exposure. The time point here: healthy volunteer bleed at 6 weeks. Unfractionated whole blood yielded total RNA. TCRdb re-analysed the RACE reads in MiXCR, keeping a single row per CDR3 protein. This table holds 65,000 to 95,000 distinct CDR3 sequences, around 9.3% found once. Material for sequencing was whole blood. All receptors derive from a female donor in good health. Some clones in this sample may be carry-over from other donors' samples.

On this clonotype: A much larger clonotype is one base distant, so this may be a read error. The chain is built from TRBV7-2 and TRBJ1-6; no definite D call. The CDR3 totals 15 residues. Germline V gene lookup returns CDR1 SGHTA and CDR2 FQGNSA. CDR3 sequence: CASSLSVPRNSSLHF. The CDR3 DNA reads TGTGCCAGCAGCCTCAGCGTTCCGAGGAATTCATCCCTCCACTTT.

This clonotype was seen repeatedly, ten times or more. The chain is built from TRBV7-2 and TRBJ2-3, with TRBD1 matching 7 bases. V shed 5 bases and J 1 base; nucleotides not matched to a gene: 12. The CDR3 totals 17 residues. Germline assignment: CDR1 SGHTA and CDR2 FQGNSA. The CDR3 protein is CASSPNQPGGGTDTQYF. The CDR3 DNA reads TGTGCCAGCAGCCCTAATCAGCCAGGGGGAGGCACAGATACGCAGTATTTT.

The chain is built from TRBV7-8 and TRBJ1-1; D may be TRBD1 (6 bases). V lost 1 base, J lost 7 bases, and 16 bases lay in between. The CDR3 is made up of 15 amino acids. Looked up from germline, CDR1 is SGHVS and CDR2 is FQNEAQ. The CDR3, as DNA: TGTGCCAGCAGCTTAGTAGGGCAGGGGACCGTTGAAGCTTTCTTT. Its protein is CASSLVGQGTVEAFF.

J is TRBJ2-5 and V is TRBV7-6; 12 positions match TRBD2. Germline CDR1 is SGHVS and CDR2 is FNYEAQ. V shed 5 bases, J shed 1 base, and the junction held 8 bases outside the gene matches. CDR3 length: 17 residues. The CDR3, as DNA: TGTGCCAGCAGCCCCAGACTAGCGGGGGCGCCCCAAGAGACCCAGTACTTC. The encoded protein is CASSPRLAGAPQETQYF.

This clonotype was counted ten times or more. The chain employs TRBV4-3 and TRBJ1-2; D gene unclear. Germline lookup yields CDR1 LGHNA and CDR2 YSLEER. CDR3 size: 15 residues. Trimming removed 0 bases from V and 8 bases from J, with 16 bases in between. The CDR3 reads CASSQDRLVGRGYTF. CDR3 DNA: TGCGCCAGCAGCCAAGATCGCCTGGTAGGCAGAGGCTACACCTTC.

This clonotype was recorded at least ten times. V gene TRBV11-3 combines with J gene TRBJ2-3; the D is unclear. The germline V gene encodes CDR1 SGHNT and CDR2 YENEEA. This CDR3 has 13 residues. Trimming took off 1 base at V and 11 bases at J, with 13 bases between the two ends. The CDR3 DNA follows: TGTGCCAGCAGCTTAGCTCCCCTATCGAAGCAGTATTTT. The encoded protein is CASSLAPLSKQYF.

This chain uses TRBV12-3 or TRBV12-4 with TRBJ1-5, with 12 bases lining up with TRBD1. The CDR3 contains 15 residues. V lost 3 bases to trimming and J lost 6 bases; unmatched junction nucleotides: 3. CDR3 region: CASSLGQGASQPQHF. DNA of the CDR3: TGTGCCAGCAGTTTGGGACAGGGGGCCTCTCAGCCCCAGCATTTT.

This clonotype was counted ten times or more. One end of the junction does not line up with germline, which may come from a read error. The chain links TRBV7-7 to TRBJ2-7; D gene unclear. Germline lookup yields CDR1 SSHAT and CDR2 FNYEAQ (reference sequence). The CDR3 loop spans 13 amino acids. The chain's CDR3 is CASSLGLRRAQYF. The CDR3 coding sequence is TGTGCTAGCAGCTTAGGTCTGCGGCGCGCCCAGTACTTC.

This clonotype appeared many times. The gene calls are TRBV6-6 and TRBJ1-1; D not resolved. CDR1 and CDR2 from the germline V gene are MNHNY and SVGAGI (reference sequence). This CDR3 spans 15 amino acids. The ends were cut back, 5 bases at V and 8 bases at J, with 21 bases in the middle. The CDR3 reads CASSSTHGPNGEAFF. CDR3 in DNA: TGTGCCAGCAGTAGTACCCACGGGCCCAACGGGGAAGCTTTCTTT.